The 12 T cell receptor beta chains given below trace back to one sample, sequenced in a study of blood T cell repertoires in COVID-19. The table came from immunoSEQ multiplex PCR; TCRdb's copy has only in-frame clones and leaves some out. The table includes more than 200,000 clones, approximately 80% detected once. Specimen: peripheral blood. Every receptor here comes from a woman of 80 years or more with acute or convalescent COVID-19.

Only a few counts were recorded for this clone. Distinct nucleotide sequences in the sample also encode this CDR3. The rearrangement links TRBV30 to TRBJ1-1; the D is unclear. Germline CDR1 GTSNPN, CDR2 SVGIG (reference sequence). The germline V and J ends were trimmed by 0 bases and 4 bases, with 9 bases remaining between them. The CDR3 is 13 amino acids. The chain's CDR3 is CAWSVQSGTEAFF. Here the CDR3 DNA reads TGTGCCTGGAGTGTGCAGTCAGGCACTGAAGCTTTCTTT. The full variable domain, with the rest looked up from reference TRBV30 and TRBJ1-1, is SQTIHQWPATLVQPVGSPLSLECTVEGTSNPNLYWYRQAAGRGLQLLFYSVGIGQISSEVPQNLSASRPQDRQFILSSKKLLLSDSGFYLCAWSVQSGTEAFFGQGTRLTVV.

This clone has more than one count but fewer than ten. The chain has TRBV11-3 and TRBJ1-1; 11 positions match TRBD1. Germline lookup yields CDR1 SGHNT and CDR2 YENEEA. CDR3 length: 15 amino acids. The V and J ends lost 1 base and 7 bases, in that order; junction bases with no gene match: 5. This CDR3 is CASSLGKGTGGEAFF. The CDR3 DNA follows: TGTGCCAGCAGCTTAGGCAAAGGGACAGGGGGTGAAGCTTTCTTT.

This chain uses TRBV7-3 with TRBJ2-3; 12 bases match TRBD2. V lost 5 bases, J lost 3 bases, and 9 bases stayed unmatched. The CDR3 length is 17 residues. Germline V CDR1 and CDR2: SGHTA, FQGTGA. The CDR3 reads CASSPRLAGAATDTQYF. CDR3 nucleotides: TGTGCCAGCAGCCCCCGACTAGCGGGAGCGGCGACAGATACGCAGTATTTT.

This chain joins TRBV12-3 or TRBV12-4 and TRBJ1-5, with D hard to call. The V end lost 6 bases, the J end lost 7 bases, and 13 bases lay between the germline ends. CDR3 length: 13 residues. The CDR3 region is CASRSQEGQPQHF. In nucleotides, the CDR3 is TGTGCCAGCAGATCCCAGGAGGGCCAGCCCCAGCATTTT.

The chain carries TRBV29-1 and TRBJ1-5; TRBD1 is a possible D gene (6 bases). Looked up from germline, CDR1 is SQVTM and CDR2 is ANQGSEA. Trimming removed 5 bases at V and 7 bases at J, with 27 bases between. The CDR3 has 17 residues. This CDR3 is CSVRRGTPFREIQPQHF. The CDR3 bases are TGCAGCGTTAGGAGAGGGACACCCTTCCGCGAGATACAGCCCCAGCATTTT.

V gene TRBV19 combines with J gene TRBJ2-7; TRBD1 is a possible D gene (8 bases). CDR1 and CDR2 (germline): LNHDA, SQIVND (reference sequence). CDR3 length equals 15 residues. The V gene lost 3 bases and the J gene lost 3 bases, with 15 bases spanning the gap. The CDR3 DNA follows: TGTGCCAGTAGTATCGGACAGGGACTATTCTACGAGCAGTACTTC. It codes for CASSIGQGLFYEQYF.

The CDR3 region is CASGSSRGDQPQHF. In DNA form, the CDR3 reads TGTGCCAGCGGGAGTTCCCGGGGTGATCAGCCCCAGCATTTT. The chain employs TRBV28 and TRBJ1-5; D remains ambiguous. Germline V lookup: CDR1 MDHEN, CDR2 SYDVKM. The CDR3 is 14 amino acids. The V gene lost 8 bases and the J gene lost 5 bases, with 16 bases spanning the gap.

CDR3 loop: CASSLARDSEQFF. The CDR3 DNA follows: TGTGCCAGCAGTTTGGCCAGGGACAGTGAGCAGTTCTTC. This chain uses TRBV27 with TRBJ2-1; 7 bases agree with TRBD1. The germline V gene has CDR1 MNHEY and CDR2 SMNVEV (reference sequence). The V gene end was trimmed by 3 bases and the J gene end by 9 bases; junction bases not matched to a gene: 5. This CDR3 has 13 residues.

The V call is TRBV19, the J call TRBJ1-4, with 8 bases that match TRBD1. The germline gives CDR1 LNHDA, CDR2 SQIVND (reference sequence). This CDR3 has 14 amino acids. V trimming: 3 bases; J trimming: 8 bases; junction bases outside the gene matches: 5. The CDR3 reads CASSIDRGSEKLFF. The CDR3 region has the DNA TGTGCCAGTAGTATCGACAGGGGAAGCGAAAAACTGTTTTTT.

This chain links TRBV4-1 with TRBJ1-2, with D maybe TRBD1 (5 bases). V lost 0 bases and J 6 bases, leaving 14 bases between the germline ends. The germline CDR1 and CDR2 sequences are MGHRA and YSYEKL. This CDR3 has 15 residues. The CDR3, as DNA: TGCGCCAGCAGCCAAGATATAGTTGGGGCGAATGGCTACACCTTC. This gives the protein CASSQDIVGANGYTF.

The chain links TRBV9 to TRBJ2-7, with D possibly matching TRBD1 (5 bases). The V gene's germline CDR1 is SGDLS and CDR2 YYNGEE. Trimming took off 1 base at V and 6 bases at J, with 8 bases between the two ends. This CDR3 spans 12 amino acids. CDR3 residues: CASSVQGGEQYF. The CDR3 nucleotides read TGTGCCAGCAGCGTACAGGGTGGCGAGCAGTACTTC.

CDR3 coding DNA: TGCGCCAGCAGCGAGAGCGGGACCTACACCGGGGAGCTGTTTTTT. Translating gives CASSESGTYTGELFF. The chain combines TRBV5-1 with TRBJ2-2; TRBD2 matches 7 bases. The J segment lost 3 bases and the V segment lost 4 bases, leaving 6 bases of the junction unmatched. This CDR3 spans 15 amino acids. The germline V gene encodes CDR1 SGHRS and CDR2 YFSETQ.